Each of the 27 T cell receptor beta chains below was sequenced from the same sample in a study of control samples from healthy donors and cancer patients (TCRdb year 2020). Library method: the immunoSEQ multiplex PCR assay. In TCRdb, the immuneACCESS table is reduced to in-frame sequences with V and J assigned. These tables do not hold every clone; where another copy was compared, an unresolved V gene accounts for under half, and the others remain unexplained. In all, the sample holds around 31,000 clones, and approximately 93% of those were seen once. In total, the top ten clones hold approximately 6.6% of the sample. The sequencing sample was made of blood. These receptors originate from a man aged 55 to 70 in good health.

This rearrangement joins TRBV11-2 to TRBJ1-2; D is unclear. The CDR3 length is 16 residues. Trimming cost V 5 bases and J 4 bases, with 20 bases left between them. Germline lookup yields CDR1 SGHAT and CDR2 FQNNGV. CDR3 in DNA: TGTGCCAGCAGCAGATTAGGGTCGGATCAGAGCTATGGCTACACCTTC. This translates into CASSRLGSDQSYGYTF. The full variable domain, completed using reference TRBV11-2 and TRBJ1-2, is EAGVAQSPRYKIIEKRQSVAFWCNPISGHATLYWYQQILGQGPKLLIQFQNNGVVDDSQLPKDRFSAERLKGVDSTLKIQPAKLEDSAVYLCASSRLGSDQSYGYTFGSGTRLTVV.

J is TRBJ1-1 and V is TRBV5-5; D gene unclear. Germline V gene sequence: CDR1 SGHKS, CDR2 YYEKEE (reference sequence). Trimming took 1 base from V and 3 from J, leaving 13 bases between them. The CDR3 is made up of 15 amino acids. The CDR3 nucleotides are TGTGCCAGCAGCTTGTTCTACAGCTCGGACACTGAAGCTTTCTTT. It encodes CASSLFYSSDTEAFF. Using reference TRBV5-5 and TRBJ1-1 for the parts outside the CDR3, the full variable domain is DAGVTQSPTHLIKTRGQQVTLRCSPISGHKSVSWYQQVLGQGPQFIFQYYEKEERGRGNFPDRFSARQFPNYSSELNVNALLLGDSALYLCASSLFYSSDTEAFFGQGTRLTVV.

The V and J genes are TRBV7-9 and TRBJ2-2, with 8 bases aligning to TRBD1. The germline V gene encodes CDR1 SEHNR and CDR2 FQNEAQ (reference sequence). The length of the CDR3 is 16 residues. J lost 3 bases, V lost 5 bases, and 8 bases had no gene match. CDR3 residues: CASSPLTGAYTGELFF. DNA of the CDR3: TGTGCCAGCAGCCCCCTGACAGGGGCCTACACCGGGGAGCTGTTTTTT.

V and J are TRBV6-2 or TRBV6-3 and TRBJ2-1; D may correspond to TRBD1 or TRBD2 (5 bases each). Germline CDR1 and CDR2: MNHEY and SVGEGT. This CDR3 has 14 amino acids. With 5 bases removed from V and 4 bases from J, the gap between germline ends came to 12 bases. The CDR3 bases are TGTGCCAGCAGTCCCGGGGCAGAGTACAATGAGCAGTTCTTC. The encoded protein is CASSPGAEYNEQFF.

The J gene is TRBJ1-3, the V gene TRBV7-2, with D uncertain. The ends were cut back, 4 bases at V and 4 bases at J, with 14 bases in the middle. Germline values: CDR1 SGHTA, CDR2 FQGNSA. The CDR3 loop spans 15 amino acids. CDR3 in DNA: TGTGCCAGCAGCTCCTCGATTGTCGCCGGAAACACCATATATTTT. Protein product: CASSSSIVAGNTIYF.

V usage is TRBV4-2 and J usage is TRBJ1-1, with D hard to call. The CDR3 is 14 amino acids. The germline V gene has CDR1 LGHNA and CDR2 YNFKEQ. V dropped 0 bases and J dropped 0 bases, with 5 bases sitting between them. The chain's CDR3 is CASSQDALNTEAFF. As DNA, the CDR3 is TGTGCCAGCAGCCAAGATGCACTGAACACTGAAGCTTTCTTT.

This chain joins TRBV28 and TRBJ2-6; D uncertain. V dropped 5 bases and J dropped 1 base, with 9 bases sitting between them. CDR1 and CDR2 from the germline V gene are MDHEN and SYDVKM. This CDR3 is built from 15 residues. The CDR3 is CASSRVVSGANVLTF. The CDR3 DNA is TGTGCCAGCAGTCGCGTGGTGTCTGGGGCCAACGTCCTGACTTTC.

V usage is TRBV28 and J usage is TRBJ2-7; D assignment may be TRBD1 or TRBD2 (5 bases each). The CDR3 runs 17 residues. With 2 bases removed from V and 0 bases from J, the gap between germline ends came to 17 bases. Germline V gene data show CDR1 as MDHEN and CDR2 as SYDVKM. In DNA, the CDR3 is TGTGCCAGCAGTTTACCACCCCGGGGCAGGGTCTCCTACGAGCAGTACTTC. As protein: CASSLPPRGRVSYEQYF.

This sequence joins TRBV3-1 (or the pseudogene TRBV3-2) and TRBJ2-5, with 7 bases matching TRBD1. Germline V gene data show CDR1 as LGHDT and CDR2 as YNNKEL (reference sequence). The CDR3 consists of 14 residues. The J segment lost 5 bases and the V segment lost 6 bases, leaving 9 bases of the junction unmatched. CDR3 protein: CASRLQGDRETQYF. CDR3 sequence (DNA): TGTGCCAGCAGGTTGCAGGGGGATCGGGAGACCCAGTACTTC.

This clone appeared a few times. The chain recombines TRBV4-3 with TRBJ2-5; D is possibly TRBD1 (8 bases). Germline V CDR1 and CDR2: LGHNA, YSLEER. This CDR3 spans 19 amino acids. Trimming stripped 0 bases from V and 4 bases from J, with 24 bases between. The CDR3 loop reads CASSQDSGDRQGRGETQYF. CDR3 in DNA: TGCGCCAGCAGCCAAGATTCCGGAGATAGACAGGGGAGGGGAGAGACCCAGTACTTC.

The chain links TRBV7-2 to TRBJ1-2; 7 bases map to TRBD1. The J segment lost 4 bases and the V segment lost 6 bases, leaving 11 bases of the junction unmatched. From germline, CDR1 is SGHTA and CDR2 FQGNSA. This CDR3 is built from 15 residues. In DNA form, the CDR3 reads TGTGCCAGCAGGCAGGACCCGACAGGGATCTATGGCTACACCTTC. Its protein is CASRQDPTGIYGYTF.

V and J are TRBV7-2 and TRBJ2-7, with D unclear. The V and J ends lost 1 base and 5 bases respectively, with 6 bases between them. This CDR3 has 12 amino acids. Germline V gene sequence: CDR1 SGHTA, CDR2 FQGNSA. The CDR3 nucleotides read TGTGCCAGCAGCTTAGTCGGACACGAGCAGTACTTC. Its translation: CASSLVGHEQYF.

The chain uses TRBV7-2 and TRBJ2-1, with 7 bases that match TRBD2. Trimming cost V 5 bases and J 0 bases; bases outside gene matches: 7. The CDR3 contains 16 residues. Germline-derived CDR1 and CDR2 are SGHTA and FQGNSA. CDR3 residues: CASSPTSSYSYNEQFF. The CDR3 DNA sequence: TGTGCCAGCAGCCCGACTAGCAGCTACTCCTACAATGAGCAGTTCTTC.

The CDR3 region is CASSVNYEQYF. The CDR3 region has the DNA TGTGCCAGCAGCGTGAACTACGAGCAGTACTTC. The chain has TRBV21-1 and TRBJ2-7. TRBV21-1 is a pseudogene locus. The CDR3 spans 11 residues.

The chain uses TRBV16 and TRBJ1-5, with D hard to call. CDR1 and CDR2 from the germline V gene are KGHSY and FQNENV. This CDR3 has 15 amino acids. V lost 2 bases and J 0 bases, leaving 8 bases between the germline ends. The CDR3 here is CASSQDGDSNQPQHF. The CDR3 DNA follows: TGTGCCAGCAGCCAAGATGGGGATAGCAATCAGCCCCAGCATTTT.

The CDR3 is CASSLFFQRANYGYTF. In nucleotides, the CDR3 is TGTGCCAGCAGTTTATTCTTCCAAAGAGCTAACTATGGCTACACCTTC. The chain couples TRBV28 to TRBJ1-2; D not resolved. Germline-derived CDR1 and CDR2 are MDHEN and SYDVKM. The CDR3 contains 16 residues. Trimming pared 1 base from V and 0 bases from J, leaving 12 bases between.

CDR3 coding DNA: TGTGCCAGCAGTTTAAAGCGGGGGGCCCTCAATGAGCAGTTCTTC. This codes for CASSLKRGALNEQFF. The rearrangement links TRBV27 to TRBJ2-1, with 9 bases fitting TRBD2. This CDR3 has 15 amino acids. V shed 2 bases, J shed 6 bases, and the junction held 5 bases outside the gene matches. The germline V gene encodes CDR1 MNHEY and CDR2 SMNVEV (reference sequence).

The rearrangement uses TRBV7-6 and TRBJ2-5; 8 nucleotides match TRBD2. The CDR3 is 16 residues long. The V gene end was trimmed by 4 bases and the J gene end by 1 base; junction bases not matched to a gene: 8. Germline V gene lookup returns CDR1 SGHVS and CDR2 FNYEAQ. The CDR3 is CASSSRSGAPQETQYF. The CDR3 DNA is TGTGCCAGCAGCTCCCGTAGCGGGGCTCCCCAAGAGACCCAGTACTTC.

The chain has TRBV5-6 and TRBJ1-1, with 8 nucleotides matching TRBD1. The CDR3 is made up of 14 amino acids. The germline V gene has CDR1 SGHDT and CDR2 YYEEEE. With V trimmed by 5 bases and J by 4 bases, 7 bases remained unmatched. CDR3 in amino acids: CASSSGGRSTEAFF. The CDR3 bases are TGTGCCAGCAGTTCAGGGGGCAGGAGCACTGAAGCTTTCTTT.

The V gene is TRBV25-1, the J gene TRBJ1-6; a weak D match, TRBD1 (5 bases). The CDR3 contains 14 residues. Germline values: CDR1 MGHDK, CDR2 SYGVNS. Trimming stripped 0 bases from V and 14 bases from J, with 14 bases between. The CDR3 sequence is CASSEYERGRALHF. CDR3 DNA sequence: TGTGCCAGCAGTGAATATGAGAGGGGAAGGGCCCTCCACTTT. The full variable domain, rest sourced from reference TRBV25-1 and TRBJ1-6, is EADIYQTPRYLVIGTGKKITLECSQTMGHDKMYWYQQDPGMELHLIHYSYGVNSTEKGDLSSESTVSRIRTEHFPLTLESARPSHTSQYLCASSEYERGRALHFGNGTRLTVT.

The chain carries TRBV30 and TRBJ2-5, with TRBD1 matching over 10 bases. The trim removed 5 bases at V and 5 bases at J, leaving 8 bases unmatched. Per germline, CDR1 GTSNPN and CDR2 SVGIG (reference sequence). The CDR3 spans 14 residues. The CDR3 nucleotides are TGTGCCTGGGGATCGGGACAGGGGACCGAGACCCAGTACTTC. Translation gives CAWGSGQGTETQYF. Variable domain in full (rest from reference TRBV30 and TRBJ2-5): SQTIHQWPATLVQPVGSPLSLECTVEGTSNPNLYWYRQAAGRGLQLLFYSVGIGQISSEVPQNLSASRPQDRQFILSSKKLLLSDSGFYLCAWGSGQGTETQYFGPGTRLLVL.

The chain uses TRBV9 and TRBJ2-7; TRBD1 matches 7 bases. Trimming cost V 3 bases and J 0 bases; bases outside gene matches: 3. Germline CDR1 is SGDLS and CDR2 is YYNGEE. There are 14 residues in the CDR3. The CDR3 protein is CASSATGTSYEQYF. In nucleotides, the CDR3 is TGTGCCAGCAGCGCGACAGGGACCTCCTACGAGCAGTACTTC.

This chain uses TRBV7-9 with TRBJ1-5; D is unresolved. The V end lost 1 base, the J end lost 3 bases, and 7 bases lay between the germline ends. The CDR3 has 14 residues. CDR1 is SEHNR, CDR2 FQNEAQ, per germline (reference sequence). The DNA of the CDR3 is TGTGCCAGCAGCTTAGTCGGTCCCAATCAGCCCCAGCATTTT. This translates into CASSLVGPNQPQHF.

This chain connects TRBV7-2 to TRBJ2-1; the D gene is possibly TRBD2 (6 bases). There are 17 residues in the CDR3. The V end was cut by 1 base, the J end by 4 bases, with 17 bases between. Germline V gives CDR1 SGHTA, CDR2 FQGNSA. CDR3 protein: CASSLGTGTLLYNEQFF. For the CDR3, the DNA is TGTGCCAGCAGCTTAGGGACCGGGACTTTACTTTACAATGAGCAGTTCTTC.

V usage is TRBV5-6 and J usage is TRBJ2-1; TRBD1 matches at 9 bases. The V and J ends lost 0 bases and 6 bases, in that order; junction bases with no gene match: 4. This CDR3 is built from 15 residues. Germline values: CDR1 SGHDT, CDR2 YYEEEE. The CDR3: CASSLVQQGANEQFF. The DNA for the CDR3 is TGTGCCAGCAGCTTGGTTCAACAGGGGGCCAATGAGCAGTTCTTC.

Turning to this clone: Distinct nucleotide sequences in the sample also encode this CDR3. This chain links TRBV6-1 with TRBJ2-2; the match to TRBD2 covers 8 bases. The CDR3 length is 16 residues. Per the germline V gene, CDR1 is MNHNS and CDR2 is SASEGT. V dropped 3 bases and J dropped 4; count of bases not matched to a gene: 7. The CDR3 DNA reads TGTGCCAGCAGTGAGCGGGGGCGGGGGGCCACCGGGGAGCTGTTTTTT. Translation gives CASSERGRGATGELFF.

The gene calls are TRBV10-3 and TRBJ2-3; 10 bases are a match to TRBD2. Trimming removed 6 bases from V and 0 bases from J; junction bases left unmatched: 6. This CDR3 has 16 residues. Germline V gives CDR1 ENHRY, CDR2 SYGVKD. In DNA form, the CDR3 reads TGTGCCATCAGCCCCACTAGCGGGGTTAGCACAGATACGCAGTATTTT. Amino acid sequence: CAISPTSGVSTDTQYF.